A single sample gave rise to the 20 T cell receptor beta chains below, sequenced in a study of CD8+ T cells in alopecia areata. As for treatment: oral pan-JAK inhibitor, 5-10 mg twice daily. In each case, RNA was isolated and then reverse transcribed into cDNA as the sequencing template. TCRdb's table, derived via immunoSEQ multiplex PCR, lists solely in-frame clones and lacks some. The sample records around 270,000 clones, roughly 50% being singletons. Sequenced here: CD4+ T cells sorted from blood, sampled at week 24, from a patient treated with tofacitinib. These receptors were taken from a human donor with alopecia areata.

This clone was detected only once. This chain links TRBV6-6 with TRBJ2-3; the match to TRBD2 covers 11 bases. This CDR3 region has 16 residues. Unmatched junction bases numbered 11, after V lost 6 bases and J lost 6 bases. The germline V gene has CDR1 MNHNY and CDR2 SVGAGI (reference sequence). CDR3 protein: CASRRLIAGGPDTQYF. CDR3 bases: TGTGCCAGCAGACGATTGATAGCGGGGGGGCCTGATACGCAGTATTTT.

Here the CDR3 reads CAWSAADRVTTGYTF. In nucleotides, the CDR3 is TGTGCCTGGAGCGCCGCCGACAGGGTGACGACTGGCTACACCTTC. The chain couples TRBV30 to TRBJ1-2; 7 bases align to TRBD1. Germline V CDR1 and CDR2: GTSNPN, SVGIG (reference sequence). CDR3 length equals 15 residues. The J segment lost 7 bases and the V segment lost 3 bases, leaving 14 bases of the junction unmatched.

This chain connects TRBV30 to TRBJ1-2, with D possibly TRBD1 on 6 matching bases. The CDR3 runs 13 residues. Germline loops: CDR1 GTSNPN, CDR2 SVGIG (reference sequence). V shed 4 bases and J shed 8 bases, with 17 bases lying between them. The CDR3 coding sequence is TGTGCCTGGATCATACAGGGAGGGCGAGGCTACACCTTC. This translates into CAWIIQGGRGYTF.

V gene TRBV7-2 combines with J gene TRBJ2-2; D is undetermined. The germline V gene encodes CDR1 SGHTA and CDR2 FQGNSA. The CDR3 sequence is 16 residues long. Trimming pared 0 bases from V and 1 base from J, leaving 9 bases between. The CDR3 sequence is CASSLAGPLNTGELFF. The CDR3, as DNA: TGTGCCAGCAGCTTAGCCGGACCGCTGAACACCGGGGAGCTGTTTTTT.

V usage is TRBV2 and J usage is TRBJ2-7; no firm D call. V lost 7 bases to trimming and J lost 4 bases, with 17 bases between them. This CDR3 comprises 14 residues. In germline, CDR1 is SNHLY, CDR2 FYNNEI. CDR3 coding DNA: TGTGCCAGCATCCGGCCAGACAACCGGTACGAGCAGTACTTC. Its translation: CASIRPDNRYEQYF.

This clone was found a few times. The chain combines TRBV5-1 with TRBJ1-1; D not certain. Trimming took 7 bases from V and 1 from J, leaving 8 bases between them. Germline CDR1 and CDR2: SGHRS and YFSETQ. The CDR3 consists of 12 residues. CDR3 region: CASRLENTEAFF. The CDR3 DNA follows: TGCGCCAGCCGACTAGAGAACACTGAAGCTTTCTTT.

The rearrangement uses TRBV2 and TRBJ1-6, with D perhaps TRBD1 (5 bases). The CDR3 sequence is 14 residues long. Trimming took off 2 bases at V and 10 bases at J, with 12 bases between the two ends. Per the germline V gene, CDR1 is SNHLY and CDR2 is FYNNEI. This chain's CDR3 is CASSESSRGSPLHF. As DNA, the CDR3 is TGTGCCAGCAGTGAATCTTCCCGGGGGTCACCCCTCCACTTT.

The gene calls are TRBV7-8 and TRBJ2-7; D unresolved. With 1 base removed from V and 3 bases from J, the gap between germline ends came to 10 bases. Looked up from germline, CDR1 is SGHVS and CDR2 is FQNEAQ. The CDR3 contains 14 residues. CDR3 in DNA: TGTGCCAGCAGCTTAGGTACACAGAGCTACGAGCAGTACTTC. This translates into CASSLGTQSYEQYF. Using reference TRBV7-8 and TRBJ2-7 for the parts outside the CDR3, the full variable domain is GAGVSQSPRYKVAKRGQDVALRCDPISGHVSLFWYQQALGQGPEFLTYFQNEAQLDKSGLPSDRFFAERPEGSVSTLKIQRTQQEDSAVYLCASSLGTQSYEQYFGPGTRLTVT.

This clone was counted only a few times. The chain joins TRBV7-2 to TRBJ2-5; D is possibly TRBD2 (6 bases). CDR3 length: 14 residues. Trimming took 9 bases from V and 6 from J, leaving 20 bases between them. Germline assignment: CDR1 SGHTA and CDR2 FQGNSA. The CDR3, as DNA: TGTGCCAGTAGCCTGCTCGTAGCGGCCCAGACCCAGTACTTC. It translates to CASSLLVAAQTQYF.

This clone showed up just a few times. The chain carries TRBV29-1 and TRBJ2-5, with D unclear. Germline lookup yields CDR1 SQVTM and CDR2 ANQGSEA. The CDR3 consists of 14 residues. V lost 6 bases and J lost 0, with 14 bases in between. The CDR3 protein is CSVAVFSHQETQYF. In DNA, the CDR3 is TGCAGCGTGGCCGTATTTAGCCACCAAGAGACCCAGTACTTC.

V gene TRBV29-1 combines with J gene TRBJ2-7; 10 bases match TRBD1. The V and J ends lost 5 bases and 3 bases, in that order; junction bases with no gene match: 7. This CDR3 comprises 14 residues. Germline V gives CDR1 SQVTM, CDR2 ANQGSEA. CDR3 bases: TGCAGCGTTCTCGGACAGGGGGAGATCTACGAGCAGTACTTC. Protein product: CSVLGQGEIYEQYF.

This clone was observed a handful of times. The CDR3 spells CASSLGVNQPQHF. In DNA form, the CDR3 reads TGTGCCAGCAGCTTAGGGGTCAATCAGCCCCAGCATTTT. V is TRBV5-5 and J is TRBJ1-5; maybe TRBD1 (5 bases). The CDR3 is made up of 13 amino acids. Per the germline V gene, CDR1 is SGHKS and CDR2 is YYEKEE (reference sequence). V was clipped by 2 bases and J by 3 bases, with 6 bases between them.

The chain joins TRBV6-5 to TRBJ2-1; possible D gene TRBD2, 5 bases. With 2 bases removed from V and 3 bases from J, the gap between germline ends came to 8 bases. Germline-derived CDR1 and CDR2 are MNHEY and SVGAGI. The CDR3 is made up of 14 amino acids. This CDR3 reads CASSYAGIYNEQFF. For the CDR3, the DNA is TGTGCCAGCAGTTACGCGGGCATCTACAATGAGCAGTTCTTC.

This clone has more than one count but fewer than ten. The sample carries other DNA sequences with the same CDR3. This chain connects TRBV29-1 to TRBJ1-5, with 7 positions matching TRBD1. V dropped 6 bases and J dropped 2; count of bases not matched to a gene: 4. The CDR3 length is 13 residues. Germline loops: CDR1 SQVTM, CDR2 ANQGSEA. The CDR3 DNA reads as TGCAGCGTGACTACAGGGGGCAATCAGCCCCAGCATTTT. Residues: CSVTTGGNQPQHF.

This clone occurred a few times. The same CDR3 arises from other DNA sequences in this sample as well. This chain's CDR3 is CASSQVGQYSNQPQHF. CDR3 DNA: TGTGCCAGCAGCCAAGTCGGCCAGTATAGCAATCAGCCCCAGCATTTT. The chain recombines TRBV4-2 with TRBJ1-5; D ambiguous. Deletions cut 1 base from V and 0 bases from J, with 10 bases between. Germline values: CDR1 LGHNA, CDR2 YNFKEQ. CDR3 length: 16 residues.

V gene TRBV30 combines with J gene TRBJ1-1, with a weak D call TRBD1 (6 bases). Per germline, CDR1 GTSNPN and CDR2 SVGIG (reference sequence). The CDR3 is made up of 12 amino acids. V lost 0 bases and J 11 bases, leaving 13 bases between the germline ends. The CDR3 spells CAWSVLGAAAFF. Written as DNA, the CDR3 is TGTGCCTGGAGTGTATTGGGGGCAGCCGCTTTCTTT. Filled out from reference TRBV30 and TRBJ1-1, the complete variable domain reads SQTIHQWPATLVQPVGSPLSLECTVEGTSNPNLYWYRQAAGRGLQLLFYSVGIGQISSEVPQNLSASRPQDRQFILSSKKLLLSDSGFYLCAWSVLGAAAFFGQGTRLTVV.

The chain carries TRBV5-4 and TRBJ2-5; 9 nucleotides line up with TRBD1. The V segment lost 4 bases and the J segment 5 bases; nucleotides outside the gene matches: 6. The CDR3 contains 14 residues. Looked up from germline, CDR1 is SGHNT and CDR2 is YYREEE (reference sequence). The CDR3 protein is CASSPRQGVETQYF. The CDR3 nucleotides read TGTGCCAGCAGCCCCAGACAGGGGGTTGAGACCCAGTACTTC.

This clone turned up a few times. This chain uses TRBV14 with TRBJ1-2; the D gene is possibly TRBD1 (6 bases). This CDR3 has 15 amino acids. The germline gives CDR1 SGHDN, CDR2 FVKESK. The V and J ends lost 0 bases and 6 bases respectively, with 14 bases between them. The CDR3 here is CASSQDENRAHGYTF. CDR3 in DNA: TGTGCCAGCAGCCAAGATGAGAACAGGGCGCATGGCTACACCTTC.

This clone was recorded a few times. This chain connects TRBV5-4 to TRBJ2-5, with 13 bases aligning to TRBD2. This CDR3 spans 14 amino acids. After removal of 3 bases from V and 8 bases from J, the junction contained 4 bases not matched to a gene. Germline CDR1 and CDR2: SGHNT and YYREEE (reference sequence). CDR3 sequence (DNA): TGTGCCAGCAGCTCGGGACTAGCGGGGTCAACCCAGTACTTC. Residues: CASSSGLAGSTQYF.

The chain carries TRBV29-1 and TRBJ1-1; D unclear. With 0 bases removed from V and 10 bases from J, the gap between germline ends came to 15 bases. The CDR3 has 13 amino acids. Germline V lookup: CDR1 SQVTM, CDR2 ANQGSEA. The CDR3 spells CSVEERPASGAFF. The DNA for the CDR3 is TGCAGCGTTGAAGAAAGACCGGCTTCGGGAGCTTTCTTT.